This TCR beta chain derives from a study of PD-1 blockade in classical Hodgkin lymphoma. General observations from the study: By C4D1, CD4+ diversity increased significantly, especially in complete responders.

The CDR3 contains 16 residues. Trimming took 2 bases from V and 2 from J; bases not matched to a gene: 3. Germline CDR1 reads MNHNY; CDR2 reads SVGAGI (reference sequence). About this clone: What it binds is not known.

Clones were sequenced by immunoSEQ multiplex PCR, and TCRdb holds only the in-frame ones, with some missing. Of roughly 96,000 clones in the sample, 85% to 95% were seen once. Sample time point: cycle 4 day 1 (C4D1), after five to seven weeks of nivolumab. Each of the patients experienced relapse following autologous stem cell transplantation, and their brentuximab vedotin exposure differed. Classifying best responses yielded complete response, partial response or progressive disease. The clonotype originates from a human donor with classical Hodgkin lymphoma. The chain recombines TRBV6-6 with TRBJ1-5, with TRBD1 matching over 10 bases. The sequencing used peripheral blood mononuclear cells (PBMCs), collected before the fourth cycle of nivolumab. CDR3: CASSYLGTGGNQPQHF. As DNA, the CDR3 is TGTGCCAGCAGTTACCTAGGGACAGGGGGCAATCAGCCCCAGCATTTT.